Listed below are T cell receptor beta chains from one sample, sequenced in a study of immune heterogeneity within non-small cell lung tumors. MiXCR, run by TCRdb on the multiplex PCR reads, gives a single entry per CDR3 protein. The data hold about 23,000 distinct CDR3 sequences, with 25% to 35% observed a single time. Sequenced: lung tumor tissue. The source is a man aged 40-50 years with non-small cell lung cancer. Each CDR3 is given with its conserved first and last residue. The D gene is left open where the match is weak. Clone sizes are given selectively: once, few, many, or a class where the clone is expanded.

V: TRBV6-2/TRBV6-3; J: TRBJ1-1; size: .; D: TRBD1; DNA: TGTGCCAGCACCTACAGGGGGGAGGACACTGAAGCTTTCTTT; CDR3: CASTYRGEDTEAFF
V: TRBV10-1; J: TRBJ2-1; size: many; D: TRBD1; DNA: TGCGCCAGCCGAGGACAGGGTTATCGGAATGAGCAGTTCTTC; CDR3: CASRGQGYRNEQFF
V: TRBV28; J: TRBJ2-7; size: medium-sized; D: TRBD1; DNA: TGTGCCAGCAGAGCGACAGGGAACGACGAGCAGTACTTC; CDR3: CASRATGNDEQYF
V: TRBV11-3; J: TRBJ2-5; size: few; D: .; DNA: TGTGCCAGCAGCTTAGGGGTTCAAGAGACCCAGTACTTC; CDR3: CASSLGVQETQYF
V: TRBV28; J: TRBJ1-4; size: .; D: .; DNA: TGTGCCAGCAGACTTCCGACAGCGTCTAATGAAAAACTGTTTTTT; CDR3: CASRLPTASNEKLFF
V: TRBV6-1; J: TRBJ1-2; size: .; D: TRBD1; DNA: TGTGCCAGCAGTTCGGACAGGGTCGTCGGCTATGGCTACACCTTC; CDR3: CASSSDRVVGYGYTF
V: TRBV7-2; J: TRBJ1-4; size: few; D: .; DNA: TGTGCCAGCAGCTTAACGTTGACAGCTTTTAATGAAAAACTGTTTTTT; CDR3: CASSLTLTAFNEKLFF
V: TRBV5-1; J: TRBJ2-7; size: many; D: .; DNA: TGCGCCAGCAGCTTTGGCACTTTCAGTTACGAGCAGTACTTC; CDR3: CASSFGTFSYEQYF
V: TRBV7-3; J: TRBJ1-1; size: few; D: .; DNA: TGTGCCAGCAGCCGACAGGCGAACACTGAAGCTTTCTTT; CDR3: CASSRQANTEAFF
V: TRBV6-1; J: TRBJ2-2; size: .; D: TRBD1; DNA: TGTGCCAGCAGCCGATCGATCCCGGGACAGGGAAACACCGGGGAGCTGTTTTTT; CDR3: CASSRSIPGQGNTGELFF
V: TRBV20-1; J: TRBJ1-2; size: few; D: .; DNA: TGCAGTGCTAGTTCCAACTATGGCTACACCTTC; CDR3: CSASSNYGYTF
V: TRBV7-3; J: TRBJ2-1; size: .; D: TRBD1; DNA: TGTGCCAGCAGCTTCACCCGGATGGACGGGACAGCGTACAATGAGCAGTTCTTC; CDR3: CASSFTRMDGTAYNEQFF
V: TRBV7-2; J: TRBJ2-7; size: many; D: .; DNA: TGTGCCAGCAGCCTAGGAAGTGTCTCCACATCCTACGAGCAGTACTTC; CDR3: CASSLGSVSTSYEQYF
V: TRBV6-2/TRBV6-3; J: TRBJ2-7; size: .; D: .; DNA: TGTGCCAGCAGTTACAGGGAGGAGGGGGGCCACGAGCAGTACTTC; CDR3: CASSYREEGGHEQYF